This is a list of T cell receptor beta chains from one sample in a study of identical twins. TCRdb called the 5' RACE reads again in MiXCR, with one record for every CDR3 protein. The sample has roughly 250,000 distinct CDR3 sequences; around 7.6% are singletons. Separately, the same data were catalogued under a study of yellow fever vaccine responses in identical twins.

What was sequenced was CD8+ T cells sorted from blood. The receptor source for this set is a woman aged 18-30 years in good health. The CDR3 runs from the conserved cysteine through the conserved F or W. Fields, in order: V gene, CDR3 protein.

>TRBV20-1
CSAIRQGAYEQYF
>TRBV9
CASGRSTEAFF
>TRBV6-5
CASSYSITNTEAFF
>TRBV28
CASSFPKGLRNQPQHF
>TRBV6-5
CASSYSMEVKGDTQYF
>TRBV10-3
CAISLTGIAQPQHF
>TRBV5-5
CASSLASGRHEQFF
>TRBV5-1
CASRPIEFRTDTQYF
>TRBV7-3
CASSPGLAGAKNIQYF
>TRBV6-4
CASSDGGGREQFF
>TRBV20-1
CSARAPSTGNTEAFF
>TRBV15
CATSRAGAYNEQFF
>TRBV6-1
CASIRTVVPNEKLFF
>TRBV7-2
CASSHGGGEQYF
>TRBV3-1
CASSQESDRPNTGELFF
>TRBV2
CASIGATGGLGANVLTF
>TRBV7-8
CASSSRGTSYEQYF
>TRBV20-1
CSARDDLTDTQYF
>TRBV19
CASSSGGAGTIYEQYF
>TRBV27
CASSLSPGGWEAFF
>TRBV9
CASSVGRAEYNEQFF
>TRBV20-1
CSARAWLRQGAENEQFF
>TRBV7-9
CASSRGPMEQFF
>TRBV28
CASSFYPGAQETQYF
>TRBV10-3
CATAQGAYNEQFF
>TRBV7-9
CASSLGLGQGEQYF
>TRBV5-6
CASSSGTSGSYEQFF
>TRBV28
CASSPPTGPNSPLHF
>TRBV2
CASIPGVPGETQYF
>TRBV10-3
CAISTDGPSNQPQHF
>TRBV7-3
CASSASGLDEQFF
>TRBV12-3/TRBV12-4
CASSSRTSGSREQYF
>TRBV10-3
CAISPTGLADRNEQFF
>TRBV29-1
CSVEETGTGRETQYF
>TRBV4-1
CASSLGTGTYEQYF
>TRBV28
CASSLGDAMNEQFF
>TRBV6-5
CASSYSTGLADNEQFF
>TRBV28
CASSFRGGDEQFF
>TRBV7-9
CASSLRAGHTEAFF
>TRBV4-2
CASSHDGLAESPTDTQYF
>TRBV10-3
CAISVAGRGSYNEQFF
>TRBV9
CASSAGLAPNEQFF
>TRBV2
CASSTSGEETQYF
>TRBV28
CASSPLGIAKNIQYF
>TRBV7-9
CASSSGGPDEQFF
>TRBV29-1
CSVEDRKGGDYGYTF
>TRBV7-9
CASERPAGNTGELFF
>TRBV5-5
CASSFGLVGEEEQFF
>TRBV3-1
CASSQDGQGEQFF
>TRBV12-3/TRBV12-4
CASRGAAQETQYF
>TRBV10-3
CAISATYSPGTAQETQYF
>TRBV28
CASTGLMGTKETQYF
>TRBV29-1
CSVEGVIIADTQYNEQFF
>TRBV15
CATSRAVDTQYF
>TRBV12-3/TRBV12-4
CASTLLRDRDYGYTF
>TRBV3-1
CTSSPALAVGNTDTQYF
>TRBV7-8
CASSLVPGAGNEQFF